The subject of this entry is one T cell receptor (beta chain). With 5 bases removed from V and 8 bases from J, the gap between germline ends came to 16 bases. This CDR3 region has 13 residues. The germline CDR1 and CDR2 sequences are SGDLS and YYNGEE. The data stem from a study of blood T cell repertoires in COVID-19. Study details: There were acute and convalescent COVID-19 samples, and they came from the United States, Italy and Spain.

Produced via immunoSEQ multiplex PCR; TCRdb's table is partial and in-frame only. The sample shows 130,000 or so clones, about 86% of them seen only once. Sample: PBMCs or T cells enriched from blood (not recorded which). The clonotype comes from a man aged 40-55 years with acute COVID-19. The V and J genes are TRBV9 and TRBJ1-2; D remains ambiguous. CDR3 sequence: CASSLTGSKGYTF. The CDR3 coding sequence is TGTGCCAGCAGTTTGACGGGGTCCAAGGGCTACACCTTC.